This passage covers 32 T cell receptor beta chains from one sample sequenced in a study of glioma-infiltrating T cells after dendritic cell vaccination. Time point described: after dendritic cell vaccination, including at tumor progression/relapse. Clones were sequenced by immunoSEQ multiplex PCR, and TCRdb holds only the in-frame ones, with some missing. The table has roughly 100,000 clones, 90% seen once; the top ten hold approximately 3%. Sample: blood, taken after dendritic cell vaccination. All receptors come from a human donor with glioblastoma.

The chain links TRBV5-5 to TRBJ1-2; TRBD1 is a possible D gene (6 bases). V lost 0 bases to trimming and J lost 3 bases, with 12 bases between them. Germline CDR1 is SGHKS and CDR2 is YYEKEE (reference sequence). The length of the CDR3 is 15 residues. CDR3 sequence (DNA): TGTGCCAGCAGCTTGGCGCCGTCAGGGGACTATGGCTACACCTTC. Encoded protein: CASSLAPSGDYGYTF.

The rearrangement links TRBV2 to TRBJ2-7, with a weak D call TRBD1 (5 bases). The germline V gene has CDR1 SNHLY and CDR2 FYNNEI. Between the trimmed V and J ends, which lost 6 bases and 2 bases, there was a span of 17 bases. This CDR3 contains 15 residues. The CDR3 loop reads CASSYLGLQTYEQYF. The CDR3 DNA is TGTGCCAGCAGCTACCTGGGGCTCCAAACCTACGAGCAGTACTTC.

This chain links TRBV30 with TRBJ1-2; weak D call: TRBD1 (5 bases). Looked up from germline, CDR1 is GTSNPN and CDR2 is SVGIG (reference sequence). With 2 bases removed from V and 7 bases from J, the gap between germline ends came to 11 bases. The length of the CDR3 is 12 residues. The CDR3 DNA reads TGTGCCTGGAGTCCCCGGACACTTGGCTACACCTTC. Encoded protein: CAWSPRTLGYTF.

The chain is built from TRBV27 and TRBJ2-7; TRBD2 aligns across 9 bases. CDR3 length: 16 residues. V shed 6 bases and J 3 bases; nucleotides not matched to a gene: 12. CDR1 is MNHEY and CDR2 is SMNVEV in the germline V gene (reference sequence). The CDR3 sequence: CASSSQRLAANYEQYF. CDR3 DNA: TGTGCCAGCAGCTCCCAACGACTAGCGGCCAACTACGAGCAGTACTTC.

This clone showed up just once. V is TRBV7-9 and J is TRBJ1-4; possible D gene TRBD1, 5 bases. V lost 5 bases and J 4 bases, leaving 17 bases between the germline ends. Germline V gives CDR1 SEHNR, CDR2 FQNEAQ (reference sequence). The CDR3 is made up of 16 amino acids. The CDR3 region is CASSRWGDGFNEKLFF. The CDR3 region has the DNA TGTGCCAGCAGCCGTTGGGGGGACGGATTTAATGAAAAACTGTTTTTT.

The chain links TRBV7-8 to TRBJ2-5; 7 nucleotides match TRBD2. From germline, CDR1 is SGHVS and CDR2 FQNEAQ. J was trimmed by 2 bases and V by 5 bases; bases with no gene match: 8. The length of the CDR3 is 15 residues. This CDR3 reads CASSIRGGRQETQYF. CDR3 DNA: TGTGCCAGCAGCATCCGGGGAGGGAGGCAAGAGACCCAGTACTTC.

The gene calls are TRBV30 and TRBJ2-2; maybe TRBD1 (5 bases). CDR3 length equals 13 residues. Per germline, CDR1 GTSNPN and CDR2 SVGIG (reference sequence). The V and J ends lost 3 bases and 2 bases respectively, with 7 bases between them. CDR3 bases: TGTGCCTGGAGGCAGGGTAACACCGGGGAGCTGTTTTTT. This sequence encodes CAWRQGNTGELFF. Filled out from reference TRBV30 and TRBJ2-2, the complete variable domain reads SQTIHQWPATLVQPVGSPLSLECTVEGTSNPNLYWYRQAAGRGLQLLFYSVGIGQISSEVPQNLSASRPQDRQFILSSKKLLLSDSGFYLCAWRQGNTGELFFGEGSRLTVL.

The CDR3 DNA reads TGCGCCAGCAGCTTATCCTTGAACACTGAAGCTTTCTTT. Its protein is CASSLSLNTEAFF. The chain combines TRBV5-1 with TRBJ1-1; no clear D. Per germline, CDR1 SGHRS and CDR2 YFSETQ. V was trimmed by 2 bases and J by 0 bases, leaving 5 bases between them. The CDR3 has 13 residues. Drawing the rest from reference TRBV5-1 and TRBJ1-1, the complete variable domain is KAGVTQTPRYLIKTRGQQVTLSCSPISGHRSVSWYQQTPGQGLQFLFEYFSETQRNKGNFPGRFSGRQFSNSRSEMNVSTLELGDSALYLCASSLSLNTEAFFGQGTRLTVV.

This clone was counted a single time. The V call is TRBV25-1, the J call TRBJ1-2; tentatively, D is TRBD1 (5 bases). The CDR3 contains 16 residues. Germline loops: CDR1 MGHDK, CDR2 SYGVNS. Trimming took off 6 bases at V and 7 bases at J, with 24 bases between the two ends. The CDR3 nucleotides are TGTGCCAGCAGAGATGGGGACCCCAACCCGGGAGTTGGCTACACCTTC. This encodes CASRDGDPNPGVGYTF.

This chain links TRBV9 with TRBJ1-4; TRBD1 matches at 8 bases. The CDR3 covers 15 residues. Looked up from germline, CDR1 is SGDLS and CDR2 is YYNGEE. The V segment lost 3 bases and the J segment 6 bases; nucleotides outside the gene matches: 7. The CDR3: CASSARDRWDEKLFF. The CDR3, as DNA: TGTGCCAGCAGCGCCCGGGACAGGTGGGATGAAAAACTGTTTTTT.

The chain uses TRBV5-6 and TRBJ2-7; possible D gene TRBD2, 6 bases. The CDR3 contains 13 residues. Trimming shortened V by 4 bases and J by 4 bases, and 12 bases separated the two germline ends. CDR1 SGHDT and CDR2 YYEEEE come from the germline V gene. The CDR3 nucleotides are TGTGCCAGCAGCCCCACCGCGGGATACGAGCAGTACTTC. The encoded protein is CASSPTAGYEQYF.

As regards this clone: Without the conserved terminal phenylalanine or tryptophan, this CDR3 likely stems from a read error. It is unclear where the CDR3 begins or ends on the DNA, so no DNA is shown, and the CDR3 is as TCRdb lists it. The V gene is TRBV10-3, the J gene TRBJ1-2. Germline loops: CDR1 ENHRY, CDR2 SYGVKD. The CDR3 is 9 residues long, counting both termini. This CDR3 reads CAINPGTAG.

The chain carries TRBV11-3 and TRBJ2-2; perhaps TRBD2 as D (6 bases). The V end lost 3 bases, the J end lost 1 base, and 12 bases lay between the germline ends. Germline CDR1 reads SGHNT; CDR2 reads YENEEA. The CDR3 spans 16 residues. Written as DNA, the CDR3 is TGTGCCAGCAGCTTCTCGGGCGGGGTGAACACCGGGGAGCTGTTTTTT. Amino acid sequence: CASSFSGGVNTGELFF.

This clone was seen once. The genes are TRBV11-3 and TRBJ1-3; D remains ambiguous. The germline V gene encodes CDR1 SGHNT and CDR2 YENEEA. CDR3 length equals 12 residues. Trimming removed 9 bases from V and 1 base from J, with 7 bases in between. The CDR3 loop reads CASSYSGNTIYF. CDR3 bases: TGTGCCAGTAGTTATTCTGGAAACACCATATATTTT.

The chain joins TRBV11-3 to TRBJ2-7; 8 positions agree with TRBD1. The junction had 6 bases not matched to a gene; V was cut back by 0 bases and J by 5 bases. CDR1 and CDR2 (germline): SGHNT, YENEEA. The CDR3 is made up of 15 amino acids. CDR3: CASSLERGQGNEQYF. The CDR3 nucleotides are TGTGCCAGCAGCTTAGAACGCGGACAGGGCAACGAGCAGTACTTC.

V and J are TRBV11-2 and TRBJ2-1, with 11 bases matching TRBD2. J gave up 4 bases and V 4 bases, and 3 bases lay outside the gene matches. CDR3 length: 15 residues. In germline, CDR1 is SGHAT, CDR2 FQNNGV. The CDR3 spells CASSYRTSGYNEQFF. Written as DNA, the CDR3 is TGTGCCAGCAGCTACAGGACTAGCGGGTACAATGAGCAGTTCTTC. Complete variable domain (other parts from reference TRBV11-2 and TRBJ2-1): EAGVAQSPRYKIIEKRQSVAFWCNPISGHATLYWYQQILGQGPKLLIQFQNNGVVDDSQLPKDRFSAERLKGVDSTLKIQPAKLEDSAVYLCASSYRTSGYNEQFFGPGTRLTVL.

The V and J genes are TRBV2 and TRBJ2-2; 7 positions agree with TRBD1. Germline values: CDR1 SNHLY, CDR2 FYNNEI. This CDR3 region has 14 residues. V lost 5 bases and J lost 2; bases outside the gene matches: 2. The CDR3 DNA reads TGTGCCAGCAGTCGACAGGGCAACACCGGGGAGCTGTTTTTT. This encodes CASSRQGNTGELFF.

V is TRBV15 and J is TRBJ2-1, with 8 bases matching TRBD2. Germline values: CDR1 LNHNV, CDR2 YYDKDF (reference sequence). V lost 3 bases and J lost 0; bases outside the gene matches: 10. This CDR3 is 18 amino acids long. CDR3 DNA sequence: TGTGCCACCAGCAGGGGGCGGGCGGGAGGAAGCTCCTACAATGAGCAGTTCTTC. Encoded protein: CATSRGRAGGSSYNEQFF.

The rearrangement joins TRBV12-5 to TRBJ2-1; TRBD2 matches at 8 bases. V lost 0 bases to trimming and J lost 10 bases; unmatched junction nucleotides: 23. The CDR3 length is 20 residues. Per germline, CDR1 LGHNT and CDR2 FRNRAP. The CDR3 sequence: CASGLVRAVRPAGDGNEQFF. In nucleotides, the CDR3 is TGTGCTAGTGGTTTGGTACGAGCGGTTCGCCCAGCGGGAGACGGGAACGAGCAGTTCTTC.

The J gene is TRBJ2-7, the V gene TRBV11-2, with a weak D call TRBD2 (6 bases). Germline V gene data show CDR1 as SGHAT and CDR2 as FQNNGV. Trimming pared 0 bases from V and 5 bases from J, leaving 14 bases between. The CDR3 has 15 amino acids. The CDR3 region is CASSLDHTEGHEQYF. The CDR3 DNA reads as TGTGCCAGCAGCTTAGATCATACGGAGGGGCACGAGCAGTACTTC.

The chain links TRBV9 to TRBJ1-2; a weak D match, TRBD1 (5 bases). Germline values: CDR1 SGDLS, CDR2 YYNGEE. The CDR3 length is 14 residues. V was pared by 0 bases and J by 3 bases, with 9 bases between. The CDR3 DNA follows: TGTGCCAGCAGCGTAGCTACAGGAGACTATGGCTACACCTTC. As protein: CASSVATGDYGYTF.

The chain combines TRBV2 with TRBJ1-1; possible D gene TRBD1, 5 bases. CDR3 length equals 13 residues. CDR1 is SNHLY, CDR2 FYNNEI, per germline. V lost 4 bases and J lost 1, with 7 bases in between. The CDR3 loop is CASSGQRNTEAFF. In DNA, the CDR3 is TGTGCCAGCAGTGGACAGAGGAACACTGAAGCTTTCTTT.

The chain is built from TRBV6-1 and TRBJ1-5, with D possibly being TRBD1 (5 bases). Germline V lookup: CDR1 MNHNS, CDR2 SASEGT. V was trimmed by 3 bases and J by 0 bases, leaving 12 bases between them. The CDR3 consists of 16 residues. In DNA form, the CDR3 reads TGTGCCAGCAGTGAGGTGACAGCCGGTAGCAATCAGCCCCAGCATTTT. Its protein product is CASSEVTAGSNQPQHF.

The rearrangement links TRBV13 to TRBJ2-5, with 10 nucleotides matching TRBD2. After removal of 0 bases from V and 1 base from J, the junction contained 8 bases not matched to a gene. The germline CDR1 and CDR2 sequences are PRHDT and FYEKMQ (reference sequence). This CDR3 is 18 amino acids long. The CDR3 nucleotides are TGTGCCAGCAGCTTAGGCTCGTTAGCGGGGGGCCCCCAAGAGACCCAGTACTTC. This encodes CASSLGSLAGGPQETQYF.

The gene calls are TRBV5-5 and TRBJ2-7; 9 bases map to TRBD2. This CDR3 contains 15 residues. The V gene's germline CDR1 is SGHKS and CDR2 YYEKEE (reference sequence). V gave up 2 bases and J gave up 6 bases; unmatched junction bases: 9. CDR3 sequence reads: CASSFSGTSSIEQYF. The CDR3 coding sequence is TGTGCCAGCAGCTTTTCCGGGACTAGCTCCATCGAGCAGTACTTC.

The V and J genes are TRBV30 and TRBJ1-1, with TRBD1 matching over 7 bases. This CDR3 has 14 residues. Germline lookup yields CDR1 GTSNPN and CDR2 SVGIG (reference sequence). V was clipped by 0 bases and J by 2 bases; unmatched bases: 3. CDR3 DNA: TGTGCCTGGAGTGTGGGGACAGCTAACACTGAAGCTTTCTTT. It encodes CAWSVGTANTEAFF.

The chain uses TRBV9 and TRBJ1-1; TRBD1 is a possible D gene (5 bases). Trimming removed 0 bases at V and 0 bases at J, with 12 bases between. This CDR3 spans 16 amino acids. Germline CDR1 and CDR2: SGDLS and YYNGEE. This CDR3 reads CASSVGGRGMNTEAFF. CDR3 coding DNA: TGTGCCAGCAGCGTAGGAGGAAGGGGTATGAACACTGAAGCTTTCTTT.

This rearrangement joins TRBV5-5 to TRBJ1-2, with 8 bases lining up with TRBD1. Germline lookup yields CDR1 SGHKS and CDR2 YYEKEE (reference sequence). V shed 1 base and J 0 bases; nucleotides not matched to a gene: 11. The CDR3 runs to 18 residues. The CDR3 DNA reads TGTGCCAGCAGCTTGTACCGGATGGACAGGGCCACTAACTATGGCTACACCTTC. The encoded protein is CASSLYRMDRATNYGYTF.

This chain uses TRBV19 with TRBJ2-7, with 8 bases identical to TRBD2. Germline trimming cut 3 bases from V and 3 bases from J; bases unmatched to any gene: 4. This CDR3 spans 14 amino acids. Germline loops: CDR1 LNHDA, CDR2 SQIVND (reference sequence). DNA for the CDR3: TGTGCCAGTAGTATGGGGCTAGCGGGCTACGAGCAGTACTTC. This gives the protein CASSMGLAGYEQYF.

The chain carries TRBV6-1 and TRBJ2-5, with D unclear. The J call may be mistaken, given a closer DNA end match to TRBJ2-7. CDR3 size: 11 residues. Germline assignment: CDR1 MNHNS and CDR2 SASEGT. In DNA, the CDR3 is TGTGCCAGCAGTATGTACTACGAGCAGTACTTC. Protein sequence: CASSMYYEQYF.

The chain combines TRBV2 with TRBJ2-2, with 7 bases fitting TRBD1. The CDR3 loop spans 14 amino acids. CDR1 SNHLY and CDR2 FYNNEI come from the germline V gene. The V and J ends lost 7 bases and 2 bases, in that order; junction bases with no gene match: 4. The CDR3 loop reads CASIRDRNTGELFF. DNA of the CDR3: TGTGCCAGCATCCGGGACAGAAACACCGGGGAGCTGTTTTTT.

V and J are TRBV5-1 and TRBJ1-1; 9 bases are a match to TRBD1. J was trimmed by 3 bases and V by 7 bases; bases with no gene match: 10. Per germline, CDR1 SGHRS and CDR2 YFSETQ. The CDR3 runs to 15 residues. The CDR3 spells CASAGTGMFDTEAFF. CDR3 in DNA: TGCGCCAGCGCCGGGACAGGGATGTTTGACACTGAAGCTTTCTTT.